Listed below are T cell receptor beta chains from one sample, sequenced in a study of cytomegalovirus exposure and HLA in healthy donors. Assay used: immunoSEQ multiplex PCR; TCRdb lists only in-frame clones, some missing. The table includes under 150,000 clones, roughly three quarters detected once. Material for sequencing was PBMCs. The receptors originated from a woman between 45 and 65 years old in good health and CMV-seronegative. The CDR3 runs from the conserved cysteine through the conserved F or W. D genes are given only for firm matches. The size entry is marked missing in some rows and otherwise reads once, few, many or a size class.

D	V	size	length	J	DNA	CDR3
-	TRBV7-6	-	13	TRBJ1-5	TGTGCCAGCAGCTTTGGGGCGGCTCAGCCCCAGCATTTT	CASSFGAAQPQHF
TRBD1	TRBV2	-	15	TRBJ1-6	TGTGCCAGCAGCGAAGAGACAGGGTCGAGTTCACCCCTCCACTTT	CASSEETGSSSPLHF
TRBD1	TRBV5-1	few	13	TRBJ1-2	TGCGCCAGCAGCCCGGACAGGAACTATGGCTACACCTTC	CASSPDRNYGYTF
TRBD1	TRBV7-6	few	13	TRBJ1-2	TGTGCCAGCAGCGGCGGGACAGGGGGCGGCTACACCTTC	CASSGGTGGGYTF
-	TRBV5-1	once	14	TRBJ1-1	TGCGCCAGCAGCTTGGTATCAGGGAACACTGAAGCTTTCTTT	CASSLVSGNTEAFF
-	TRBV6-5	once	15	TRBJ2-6	TGTGCCAGCAGTTCCCGAGGCGCTGGGGCCAACGTCCTGACTTTC	CASSSRGAGANVLTF
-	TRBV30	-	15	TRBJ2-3	TGTGCCTGGAGCAGTAGCGGTAGAAGCACAGATACGCAGTATTTT	CAWSSSGRSTDTQYF
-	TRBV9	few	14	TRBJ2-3	TGTGCCAGCAGCGCGAGGGGGGGTCCAGATACGCAGTATTTT	CASSARGGPDTQYF
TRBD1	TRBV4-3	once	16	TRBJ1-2	TGCGCCAGCAGCCAAGTAGGACAGGGAGTGAGGTATGGCTACACCTTC	CASSQVGQGVRYGYTF
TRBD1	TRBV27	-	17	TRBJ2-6	TGTGCCAGCAGTTCCTGGGACAGGGGGCCTGGGGCCAACGTCCTGACTTTC	CASSSWDRGPGANVLTF
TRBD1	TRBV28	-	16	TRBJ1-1	TGTGCCAGCAGTTTCTCCTCAGGGGGGTCCGGCACTGAAGCTTTCTTT	CASSFSSGGSGTEAFF
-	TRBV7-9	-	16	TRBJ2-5	TGTGCCAGCAGCTCCTGGGGATGGGGCAGCCAAGAGACCCAGTACTTC	CASSSWGWGSQETQYF
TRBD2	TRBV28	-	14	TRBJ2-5	TGTGCCAGCTCACTGGGGGGGAACCAAGAGACCCAGTACTTC	CASSLGGNQETQYF
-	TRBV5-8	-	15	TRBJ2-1	TGTGCCAGTAGCGGGTTGGACAGACTTTTTAATGAGCAGTTCTTC	CASSGLDRLFNEQFF
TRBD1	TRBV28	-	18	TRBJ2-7	TGTGCCAGCAGTTCCATGGAATCCGGACAGGGGGAATCCTACGAGCAGTACTTC	CASSSMESGQGESYEQYF
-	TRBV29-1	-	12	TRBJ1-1	TGCAGCGTTGTGGGGCAGCAATATGAAGCTTTCTTT	CSVVGQQYEAFF
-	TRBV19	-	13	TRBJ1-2	TGTGCCAGTAGTACGGGGGGGAACTATGGCTACACCTTC	CASSTGGNYGYTF
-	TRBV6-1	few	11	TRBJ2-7	TGTGCCAGCATGGGAGTCCCCGAGCAGTACTTC	CASMGVPEQYF
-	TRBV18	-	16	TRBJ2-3	TGTGCCAGCTCATCCGACCGAGCCGGGGGCACAGATACGCAGTATTTT	CASSSDRAGGTDTQYF
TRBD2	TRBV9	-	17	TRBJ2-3	TGTGCCAGCAGCGTAACGGGGGGTGGCAGCCGCACAGATACGCAGTATTTT	CASSVTGGGSRTDTQYF
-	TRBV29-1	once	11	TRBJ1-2	TGCAGCGCCCAGGTGGGCTATGGCTACACCTTC	CSAQVGYGYTF
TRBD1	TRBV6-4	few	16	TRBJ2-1	TGTGCCAGCAGCTACGAACAGGGGGCTCCCTACAATGAGCAGTTCTTC	CASSYEQGAPYNEQFF
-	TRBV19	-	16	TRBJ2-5	TGTGCCAGTAGTGAGGCAGGCGGGGCGGTCCAAGAGACCCAGTACTTC	CASSEAGGAVQETQYF
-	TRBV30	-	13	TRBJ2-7	TGTGCCTGGAGTGAGGGGGATCTATACGAGCAGTACTTC	CAWSEGDLYEQYF
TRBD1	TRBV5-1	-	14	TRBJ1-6	TGCGCCAGCAGCCTCGGACAGGGTAATTCACCCCTCCACTTT	CASSLGQGNSPLHF
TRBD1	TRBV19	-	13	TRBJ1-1	TGTGCCAGTAGTTCGGGTCGACAGGGTGGAGCTTTCTTT	CASSSGRQGGAFF
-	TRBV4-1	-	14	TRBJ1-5	TGCGCCAGCAGCCAACCAGGGAGCAATCAGCCCCAGCATTTT	CASSQPGSNQPQHF
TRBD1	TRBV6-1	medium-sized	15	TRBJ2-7	TGTGCCAGCACGGAAGGGACAGGGGAATCCTACGAGCAGTACTTC	CASTEGTGESYEQYF
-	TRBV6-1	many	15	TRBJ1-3	TGTGCCAGCAGTGACCCTATTGACTCTGGAAACACCATATATTTT	CASSDPIDSGNTIYF
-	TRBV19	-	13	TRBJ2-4	TGTGCCAGTAGTATAGGGGGCGAAAACATTCAGTACTTC	CASSIGGENIQYF
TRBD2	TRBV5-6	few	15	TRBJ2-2	TGTGCCAGCAGTCTAGCGGGGGCCTACACCGGGGAGCTGTTTTTT	CASSLAGAYTGELFF
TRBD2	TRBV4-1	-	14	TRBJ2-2	TGCGCCAGCAGCCAAGATCGGGGGGTCCGGGAGCTGTTTTTT	CASSQDRGVRELFF
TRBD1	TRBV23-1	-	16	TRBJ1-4	TGCGCCAGCAGTCAATGTGGAGACAGGGGTTACGAAAAACTGTTTTTT	CASSQCGDRGYEKLFF
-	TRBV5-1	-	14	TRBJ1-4	TGCGCCAGCAGCGTTACAGGGCAAGGCGAAAAACTGTTTTTT	CASSVTGQGEKLFF
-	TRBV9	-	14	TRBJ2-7	TGTGCCAGCAGCGTAAGGGACAACCCCTACGAGCAGTACTTC	CASSVRDNPYEQYF
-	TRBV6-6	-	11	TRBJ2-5	TGTGCCAGCAGTTACGCGGAGACCCAGTACTTC	CASSYAETQYF
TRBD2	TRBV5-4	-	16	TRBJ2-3	TGTGCCAGCAGCCAGGGGCGCGGGGGGGTATCAGATACGCAGTATTTT	CASSQGRGGVSDTQYF
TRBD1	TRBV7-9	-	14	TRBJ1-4	TGTGCCAGCAGCTGGACAGGGGACGGTGAAAAACTGTTTTTT	CASSWTGDGEKLFF
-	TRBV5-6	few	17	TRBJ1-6	TGTGCCAGCAGCTTGGCTCGGGGGGGTATGGATAATTCACCCCTCCACTTT	CASSLARGGMDNSPLHF
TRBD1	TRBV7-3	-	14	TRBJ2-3	TGTGCCAGCAGGGCCCAGGGGGCAGCAGATACGCAGTATTTT	CASRAQGAADTQYF
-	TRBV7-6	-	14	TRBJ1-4	TGTGCCAGCAGCTTAGACAGCTTTAATGAAAAACTGTTTTTT	CASSLDSFNEKLFF